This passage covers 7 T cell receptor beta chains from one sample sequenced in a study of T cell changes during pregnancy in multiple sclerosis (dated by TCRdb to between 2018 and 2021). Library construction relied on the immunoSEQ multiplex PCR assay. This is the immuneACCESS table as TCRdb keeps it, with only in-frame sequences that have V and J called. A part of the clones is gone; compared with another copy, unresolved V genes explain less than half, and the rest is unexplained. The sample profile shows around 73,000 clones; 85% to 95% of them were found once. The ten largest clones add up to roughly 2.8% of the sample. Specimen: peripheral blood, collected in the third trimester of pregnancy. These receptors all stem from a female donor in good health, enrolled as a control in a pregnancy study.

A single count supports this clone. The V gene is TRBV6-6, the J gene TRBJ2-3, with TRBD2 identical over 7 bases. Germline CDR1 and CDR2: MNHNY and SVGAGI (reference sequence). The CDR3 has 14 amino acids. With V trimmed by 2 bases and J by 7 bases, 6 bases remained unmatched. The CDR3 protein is CASSYAGDYYTQYF. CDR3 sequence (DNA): TGTGCCAGCAGTTACGCGGGGGACTACTATACGCAGTATTTT.

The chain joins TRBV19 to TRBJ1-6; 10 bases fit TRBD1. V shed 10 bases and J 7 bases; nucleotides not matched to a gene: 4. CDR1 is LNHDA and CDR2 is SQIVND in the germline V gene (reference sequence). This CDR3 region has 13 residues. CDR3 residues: CATTDRGNSPLHF. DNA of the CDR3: TGTGCCACCACGGACAGGGGGAATTCACCCCTCCACTTT.

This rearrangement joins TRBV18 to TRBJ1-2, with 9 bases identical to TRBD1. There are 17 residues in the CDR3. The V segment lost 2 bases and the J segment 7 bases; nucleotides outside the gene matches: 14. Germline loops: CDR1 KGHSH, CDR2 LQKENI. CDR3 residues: CASSPGSGTGSSGGYTF. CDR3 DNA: TGTGCCAGCTCACCAGGATCCGGGACAGGGAGTTCTGGTGGCTACACCTTC.

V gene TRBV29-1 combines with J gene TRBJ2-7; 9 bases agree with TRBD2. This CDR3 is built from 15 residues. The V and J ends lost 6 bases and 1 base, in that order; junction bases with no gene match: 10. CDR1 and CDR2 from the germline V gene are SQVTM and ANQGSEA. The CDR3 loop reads CSVDQTSGRSYEQYF. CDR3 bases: TGCAGCGTCGACCAAACTAGCGGGCGTTCCTACGAGCAGTACTTC.

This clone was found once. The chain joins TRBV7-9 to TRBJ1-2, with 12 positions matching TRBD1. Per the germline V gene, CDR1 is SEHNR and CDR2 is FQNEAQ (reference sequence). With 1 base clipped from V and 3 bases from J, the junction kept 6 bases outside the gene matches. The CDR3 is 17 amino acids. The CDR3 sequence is CASSLEGQGARHYGYTF. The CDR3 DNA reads TGTGCCAGCAGCTTAGAGGGACAGGGGGCGCGCCACTATGGCTACACCTTC. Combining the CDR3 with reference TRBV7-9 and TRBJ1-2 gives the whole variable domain DTGVSQNPRHKITKRGQNVTFRCDPISEHNRLYWYRQTLGQGPEFLTYFQNEAQLEKSRLLSDRFSAERPKGSFSTLEIQRTEQGDSAMYLCASSLEGQGARHYGYTFGSGTRLTVV.

CDR3 DNA: TGTGCCAGCAGCGTAGCCGGTGGGAGCTCCTACAATGAGCAGTTCTTC. Amino acid sequence: CASSVAGGSSYNEQFF. The rearrangement links TRBV9 to TRBJ2-1; D might be TRBD2 (5 bases). The CDR3 loop spans 16 amino acids. Germline CDR1 is SGDLS and CDR2 is YYNGEE. V was pared by 0 bases and J by 0 bases, with 10 bases between.

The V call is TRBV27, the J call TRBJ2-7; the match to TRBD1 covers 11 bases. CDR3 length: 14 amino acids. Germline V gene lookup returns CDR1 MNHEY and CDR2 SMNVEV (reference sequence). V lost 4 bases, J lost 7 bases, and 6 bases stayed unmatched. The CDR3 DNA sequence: TGTGCCAGCAGTTCCGGGACAGGGGGTTGGGAGCAGTACTTC. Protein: CASSSGTGGWEQYF.